A single T cell receptor beta chain is shown here with its context. Its antigen is not identified. This entry comes from a study of cytomegalovirus exposure and HLA in healthy donors. V lost 7 bases and J lost 1, with 9 bases in between. This CDR3 spans 13 amino acids. Germline V gene sequence: CDR1 MRHNA, CDR2 SNTAGT. Primers for the PCR totalled 60 Vbeta and 13 Jbeta. TCRdb's copy holds only in-frame clones and misses some; the assay was immunoSEQ multiplex PCR. This table has 150,000 to 200,000 clones, around three quarters appearing once. Findings of the study overall: V- and J-gene trimming of TCR beta was linked (in a later analysis) to a missense DCLRE1C variant.

The V call is TRBV6-4, the J call TRBJ2-3; D may be TRBD1 (6 bases). The specimen sequenced was PBMCs. The clonotype was recovered from a woman in her twenties or thirties in good health and CMV-seronegative. CDR3: CASNSGGTDTQYF. In DNA form, the CDR3 reads TGTGCCAGCAATTCAGGGGGCACAGATACGCAGTATTTT.